This entry lists 13 T cell receptor beta chains sequenced from one sample in a study of T cell responses to AZD1222 COVID-19 vaccine. Profiled with immunoSEQ multiplex PCR; TCRdb holds only in-frame clones, not every one. The sample shows tens of thousands of clones, over 75% of them seen only once. This material consisted of peripheral blood, taken 28 days after the second AZD1222 dose. Every receptor here comes from an adult who received the AZD1222 COVID-19 vaccine.

This chain uses TRBV19 with TRBJ1-5; D not certain. The CDR3 consists of 15 residues. V dropped 5 bases and J dropped 1 base, with 12 bases sitting between them. The germline CDR1 and CDR2 sequences are LNHDA and SQIVND (reference sequence). The CDR3, as DNA: TGTGCCAGTAGTTATGTATATTTGAGCAATCAGCCCCAGCATTTT. It codes for CASSYVYLSNQPQHF.

The rearrangement links TRBV29-1 to TRBJ1-3, with 9 bases that match TRBD1. Unmatched junction bases numbered 16, after V lost 7 bases and J lost 0 bases. This CDR3 is built from 18 residues. Germline CDR1 reads SQVTM; CDR2 reads ANQGSEA. The CDR3 protein is CSALGQGSPESSGNTIYF. DNA for the CDR3: TGCAGCGCCCTGGGACAGGGATCTCCTGAGTCCTCTGGAAACACCATATATTTT.

The chain is built from TRBV27 and TRBJ2-5; maybe TRBD1 (6 bases). V was clipped by 1 base and J by 4 bases, with 13 bases between them. Germline lookup yields CDR1 MNHEY and CDR2 SMNVEV (reference sequence). The CDR3 loop spans 15 amino acids. For the CDR3, the DNA is TGTGCCAGCAGTTTATTTTTGGGGGCGGGAGAGACCCAGTACTTC. Translating gives CASSLFLGAGETQYF.

The rearrangement uses TRBV18 and TRBJ2-7; 9 nucleotides line up with TRBD1. CDR3 length: 15 amino acids. V shed 4 bases, J shed 4 bases, and the junction held 8 bases outside the gene matches. CDR1 and CDR2 (germline): KGHSH, LQKENI. CDR3 nucleotides: TGTGCCAGCTCACGGCCGGGACAGGGTGATTACGAGCAGTACTTC. It translates to CASSRPGQGDYEQYF.

This clone was picked up one time. The rearrangement uses TRBV7-9 and TRBJ1-2; 8 bases agree with TRBD1. The CDR3 totals 14 residues. The V and J ends lost 4 bases and 4 bases, in that order; junction bases with no gene match: 5. The germline gives CDR1 SEHNR, CDR2 FQNEAQ (reference sequence). The CDR3 loop reads CASSSRQGSYGYTF. CDR3 in DNA: TGTGCCAGCAGCTCCAGACAGGGGAGCTATGGCTACACCTTC.

This chain joins TRBV7-9 and TRBJ1-4; TRBD1 matches 9 bases. The V and J ends lost 1 base and 8 bases, in that order; junction bases with no gene match: 5. Germline values: CDR1 SEHNR, CDR2 FQNEAQ (reference sequence). This CDR3 contains 15 residues. The CDR3 is CASSLGGQGREKLFF. CDR3 nucleotides: TGTGCCAGCAGCTTAGGGGGACAGGGTCGCGAAAAACTGTTTTTT.

V is TRBV28 and J is TRBJ1-4, with D possibly matching TRBD1 (5 bases). The germline gives CDR1 MDHEN, CDR2 SYDVKM. Trimming stripped 5 bases from V and 5 bases from J, with 15 bases between. The length of the CDR3 is 15 residues. The CDR3 sequence is CASSTTGRGNEKLFF. The CDR3 DNA follows: TGTGCCAGCAGTACGACGGGGAGGGGAAATGAAAAACTGTTTTTT. The full variable domain, in which reference TRBV28 and TRBJ1-4 provide the parts outside the CDR3, is DVKVTQSSRYLVKRTGEKVFLECVQDMDHENMFWYRQDPGLGLRLIYFSYDVKMKEKGDIPEGYSVSREKKERFSLILESASTNQTSMYLCASSTTGRGNEKLFFGSGTQLSVL.

The V call is TRBV3-1 (or the pseudogene TRBV3-2), the J call TRBJ2-2; D uncertain. Germline CDR1 LGHDT, CDR2 YNNKEL (reference sequence). Trimming removed 4 bases at V and 1 base at J, with 7 bases between. The CDR3 is 14 amino acids. In DNA form, the CDR3 reads TGTGCCAGCAGCCTGACTGGGAACACCGGGGAGCTGTTTTTT. This sequence encodes CASSLTGNTGELFF.

The rearrangement links TRBV7-8 to TRBJ2-3; 13 bases fit TRBD2. The germline CDR1 and CDR2 sequences are SGHVS and FQNEAQ. The V segment lost 6 bases and the J segment 3 bases; nucleotides outside the gene matches: 3. The CDR3 sequence is 15 residues long. The CDR3 nucleotides are TGTGCCAGCAGGTGGACTAGCGGGAGAACAGATACGCAGTATTTT. Its translation is CASRWTSGRTDTQYF.

V gene TRBV6-6 combines with J gene TRBJ2-7; D remains ambiguous. Germline CDR1 and CDR2: MNHNY and SVGAGI (reference sequence). This CDR3 is built from 14 residues. Trimming took off 2 bases at V and 6 bases at J, with 14 bases between the two ends. The CDR3 nucleotides are TGTGCCAGCAGTTACGCAGACCACAATCCCGAGCAGTACTTC. Its translation: CASSYADHNPEQYF.

The V call is TRBV10-1, the J call TRBJ1-6; TRBD1 might be the D (6 bases). V was shortened by 6 bases and J by 6 bases, with 9 bases between the two germline ends. Germline CDR1 reads WNHNN; CDR2 reads SYGVQD (reference sequence). The CDR3 is made up of 13 amino acids. CDR3 nucleotides: TGCGCCAGCAGCACAGGGCTTAATTCACCCCTCCACTTT. Translating gives CASSTGLNSPLHF.

This sequence joins TRBV27 and TRBJ1-2; D perhaps matches TRBD1 (5 bases). V shed 3 bases and J shed 8 bases, with 19 bases lying between them. This CDR3 has 15 residues. Germline loops: CDR1 MNHEY, CDR2 SMNVEV (reference sequence). The CDR3 region is CASSFGGSSWGGYTF. CDR3 coding DNA: TGTGCCAGCAGTTTCGGTGGTAGCTCCTGGGGGGGCTACACCTTC.

The chain employs TRBV5-5 and TRBJ2-7; D possibly corresponds to TRBD2 (5 bases). Germline CDR1 and CDR2: SGHKS and YYEKEE (reference sequence). CDR3 length: 15 residues. V was trimmed by 0 bases and J by 3 bases, leaving 13 bases between them. The chain's CDR3 is CASSLERQSYYEQYF. CDR3 DNA: TGTGCCAGCAGCTTGGAGCGGCAGAGTTACTACGAGCAGTACTTC.